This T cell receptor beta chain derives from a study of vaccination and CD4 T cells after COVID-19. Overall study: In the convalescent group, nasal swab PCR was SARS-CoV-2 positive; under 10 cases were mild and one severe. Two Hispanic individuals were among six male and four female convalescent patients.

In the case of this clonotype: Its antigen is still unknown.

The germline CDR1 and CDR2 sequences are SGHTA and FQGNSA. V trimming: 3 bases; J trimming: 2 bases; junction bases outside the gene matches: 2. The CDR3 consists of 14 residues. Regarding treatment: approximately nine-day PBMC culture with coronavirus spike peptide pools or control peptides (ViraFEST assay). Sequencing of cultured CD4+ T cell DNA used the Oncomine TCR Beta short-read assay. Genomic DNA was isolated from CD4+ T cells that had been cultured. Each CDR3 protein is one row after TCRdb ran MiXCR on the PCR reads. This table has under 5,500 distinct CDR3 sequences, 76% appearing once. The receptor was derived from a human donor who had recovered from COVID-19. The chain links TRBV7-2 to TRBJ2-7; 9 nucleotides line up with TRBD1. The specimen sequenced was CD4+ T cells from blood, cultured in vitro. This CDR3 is CASSFRQGAYEQYF. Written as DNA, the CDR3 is TGTGCCAGCAGCTTCAGACAGGGGGCCTACGAGCAGTACTTC. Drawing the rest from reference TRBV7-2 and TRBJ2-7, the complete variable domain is GAGVSQSPSNKVTEKGKDVELRCDPISGHTALYWYRQSLGQGLEFLIYFQGNSAPDKSGLPSDRFSAERTGGSVSTLTIQRTQQEDSAVYLCASSFRQGAYEQYFGPGTRLTVT.